This T cell receptor beta chain was sequenced in a study of CD8+CD57+ T cells in acquired aplastic anemia. Study summary: The average for DNA from sorted CD4+ and CD8+ cells was roughly 3 ug. Findings and caveats of the study: Patients and controls were not found to differ significantly in CD8+ Simpson's diversity. Comparison of patients with controls identified 25 to 30 shared CD8+ CDR3 sequences.

CDR1 is SEHNR and CDR2 is FQNEAQ in the germline V gene (reference sequence). V dropped 3 bases and J dropped 0 bases, with 8 bases sitting between them. The CDR3 loop spans 14 amino acids. For CDR3 and TCR beta VDJ profiling, genomic DNA was the template used. TCRdb reprocessed the reads with MiXCR, giving one entry per CDR3 protein. This sample yields fewer than 250,000 distinct CDR3 sequences, of which around 45% are seen a single time; approximately 7.8% belongs to the top ten. Comments on this clonotype: Its antigen is not known.

The authors sequenced patients whose flow cytometry had shown CD8+CD57+ cell expansion. Severe acquired aplastic anemia affected all patients. This TCR was sampled from a human donor with aplastic anemia. The chain combines TRBV7-9 with TRBJ2-5, with D perhaps matching TRBD1 or TRBD2 (5 bases each). The material sequenced was sorted CD4+, CD8+, or CD8+CD57+ T cells (not recorded which) from PBMCs. Written as DNA, the CDR3 is TGTGCCAGCAGCTTGGGGGAGTACCAAGAGACCCAGTACTTC. Residues: CASSLGEYQETQYF.